This T cell receptor beta chain stems from a study of blood T cell repertoires in COVID-19. Study background: In each case, the material was cDNA or gDNA derived from T cells, B-cell-depleted T cells, or PBMCs.

Authors' methods: Reference gene primers were amplified, and this amplification served to estimate nucleated cell counts. Using immunoSEQ multiplex PCR, the repertoire was profiled, and TCRdb retains in-frame clones only, with some absent. The D gene and trimming were derived from the DNA, and the V and J assignments and clone size from that table. Of 250,000 to 300,000 clones in the sample, roughly 80% were seen once. The study recruited people aged 18 to 89 years across about 25 US areas. The CDR3 consists of 13 residues. The V end was cut by 6 bases, the J end by 3 bases, with 12 bases between. Germline CDR1 MNHEY, CDR2 SVGAGI.

The receptor comes from a man aged 50 or older who had recovered from COVID-19. The chain employs TRBV6-5 and TRBJ2-7; possibly TRBD1 for D (5 bases). The sequencing sample was made of PBMCs or T cells enriched from blood (not recorded which). Written as DNA, the CDR3 is TGTGCCAGCAGCTCCTCGACAGTCTACGAGCAGTACTTC. Residues: CASSSSTVYEQYF.